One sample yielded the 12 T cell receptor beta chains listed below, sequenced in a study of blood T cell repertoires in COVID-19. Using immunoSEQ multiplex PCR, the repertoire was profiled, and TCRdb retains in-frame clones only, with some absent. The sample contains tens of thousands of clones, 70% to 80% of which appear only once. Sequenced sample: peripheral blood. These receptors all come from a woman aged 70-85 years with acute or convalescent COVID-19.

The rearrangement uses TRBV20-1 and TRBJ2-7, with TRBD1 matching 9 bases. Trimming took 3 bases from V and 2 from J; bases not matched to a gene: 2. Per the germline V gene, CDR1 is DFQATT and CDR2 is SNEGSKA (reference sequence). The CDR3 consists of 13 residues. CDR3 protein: CSASRTGAYEQYF. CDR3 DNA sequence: TGCAGTGCTAGTAGGACAGGGGCCTACGAGCAGTACTTC.

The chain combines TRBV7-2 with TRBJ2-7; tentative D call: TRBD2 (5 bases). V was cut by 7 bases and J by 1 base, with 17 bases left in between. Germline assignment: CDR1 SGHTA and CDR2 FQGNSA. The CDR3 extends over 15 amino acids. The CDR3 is CASTTKTGGSYEQYF. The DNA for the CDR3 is TGTGCCAGCACCACAAAGACCGGCGGGTCCTACGAGCAGTACTTC.

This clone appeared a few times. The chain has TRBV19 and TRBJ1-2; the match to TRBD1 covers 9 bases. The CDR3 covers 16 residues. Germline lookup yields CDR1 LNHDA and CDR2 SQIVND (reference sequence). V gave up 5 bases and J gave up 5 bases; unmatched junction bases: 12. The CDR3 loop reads CASSVLQGAVRYGYTF. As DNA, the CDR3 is TGTGCCAGTAGTGTACTACAGGGGGCGGTTAGGTATGGCTACACCTTC.

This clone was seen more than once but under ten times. This chain's CDR3 is CASSQERRAPAEAFF. The CDR3 nucleotides are TGTGCCAGCAGCCAAGAACGCAGGGCGCCGGCTGAAGCTTTCTTT. This sequence joins TRBV4-2 and TRBJ1-1, with D possibly being TRBD1 (5 bases). Trimming took off 0 bases at V and 6 bases at J, with 14 bases between the two ends. The CDR3 runs to 15 residues. Per germline, CDR1 LGHNA and CDR2 YNFKEQ.

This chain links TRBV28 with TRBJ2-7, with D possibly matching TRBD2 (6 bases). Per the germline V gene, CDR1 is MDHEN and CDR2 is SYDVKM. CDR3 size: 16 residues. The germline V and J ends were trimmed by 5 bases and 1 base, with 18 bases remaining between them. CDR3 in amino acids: CASSLSGSGFSYEQYF. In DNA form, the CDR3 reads TGTGCCAGCAGTCTCTCCGGTAGCGGATTTTCCTACGAGCAGTACTTC.

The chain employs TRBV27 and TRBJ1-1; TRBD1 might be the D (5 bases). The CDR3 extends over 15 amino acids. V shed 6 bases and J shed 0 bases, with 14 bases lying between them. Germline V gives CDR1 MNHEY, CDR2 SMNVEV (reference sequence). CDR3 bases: TGTGCCAGCAGATCCGGGGGTAAAGTGAACACTGAAGCTTTCTTT. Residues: CASRSGGKVNTEAFF.

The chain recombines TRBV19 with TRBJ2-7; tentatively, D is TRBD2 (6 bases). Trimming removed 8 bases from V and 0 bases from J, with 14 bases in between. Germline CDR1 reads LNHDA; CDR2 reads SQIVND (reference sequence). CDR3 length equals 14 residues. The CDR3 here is CASSPGGYSYEQYF. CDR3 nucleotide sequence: TGTGCCAGTTCCCCTGGGGGGTACTCCTACGAGCAGTACTTC.

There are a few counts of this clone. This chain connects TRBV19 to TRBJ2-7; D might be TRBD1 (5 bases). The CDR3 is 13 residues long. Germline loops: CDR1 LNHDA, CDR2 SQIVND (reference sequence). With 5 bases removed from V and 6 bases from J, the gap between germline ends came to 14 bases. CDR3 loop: CASSSKQGTEQYF. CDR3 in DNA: TGTGCCAGTAGTTCAAAGCAGGGAACCGAGCAGTACTTC. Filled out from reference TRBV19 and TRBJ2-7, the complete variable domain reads DGGITQSPKYLFRKEGQNVTLSCEQNLNHDAMYWYRQDPGQGLRLIYYSQIVNDFQKGDIAEGYSVSREKKESFPLTVTSAQKNPTAFYLCASSSKQGTEQYFGPGTRLTVT.

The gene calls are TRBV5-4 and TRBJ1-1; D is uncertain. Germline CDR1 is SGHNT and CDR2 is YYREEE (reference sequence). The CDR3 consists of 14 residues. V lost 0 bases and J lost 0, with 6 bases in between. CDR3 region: CASSLGPMNTEAFF. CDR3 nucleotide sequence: TGTGCCAGCAGCTTGGGGCCGATGAACACTGAAGCTTTCTTT.

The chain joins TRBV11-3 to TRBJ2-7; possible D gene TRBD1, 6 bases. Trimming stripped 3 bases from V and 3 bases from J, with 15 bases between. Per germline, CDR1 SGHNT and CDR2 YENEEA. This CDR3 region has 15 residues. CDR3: CASSFGTSPFYEQYF. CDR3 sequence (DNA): TGTGCCAGCAGCTTCGGGACAAGTCCCTTCTACGAGCAGTACTTC.

The DNA of the CDR3 is TGTGCCAGCAGCCGGAACAGGGGGCTGGAAGCTTTCTTT. This gives the protein CASSRNRGLEAFF. The genes are TRBV4-2 and TRBJ1-1, with 9 bases lining up with TRBD1. The J segment lost 8 bases and the V segment lost 4 bases, leaving 5 bases of the junction unmatched. Germline V gives CDR1 LGHNA, CDR2 YNFKEQ. The CDR3 has 13 amino acids.

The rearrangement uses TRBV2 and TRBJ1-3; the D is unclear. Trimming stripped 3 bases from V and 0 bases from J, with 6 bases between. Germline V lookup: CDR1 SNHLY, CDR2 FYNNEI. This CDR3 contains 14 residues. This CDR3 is CASSDYSSGNTIYF. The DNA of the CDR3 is TGTGCCAGCAGTGACTACAGCTCTGGAAACACCATATATTTT.